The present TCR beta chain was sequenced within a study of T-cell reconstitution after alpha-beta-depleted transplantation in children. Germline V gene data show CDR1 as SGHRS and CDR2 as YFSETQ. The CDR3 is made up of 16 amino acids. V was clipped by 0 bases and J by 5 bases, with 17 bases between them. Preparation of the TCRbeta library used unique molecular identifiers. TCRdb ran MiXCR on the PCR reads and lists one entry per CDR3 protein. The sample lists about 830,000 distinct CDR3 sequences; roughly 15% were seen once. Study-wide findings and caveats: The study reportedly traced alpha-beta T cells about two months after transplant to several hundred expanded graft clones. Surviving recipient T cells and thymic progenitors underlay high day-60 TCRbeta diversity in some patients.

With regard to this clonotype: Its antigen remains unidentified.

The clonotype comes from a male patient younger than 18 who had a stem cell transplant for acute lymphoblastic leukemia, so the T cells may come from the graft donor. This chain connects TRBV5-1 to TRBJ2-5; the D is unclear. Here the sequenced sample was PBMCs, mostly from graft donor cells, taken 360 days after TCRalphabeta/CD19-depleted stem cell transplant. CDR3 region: CASSLVPGYFMETQYF. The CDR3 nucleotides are TGCGCCAGCAGCTTGGTCCCGGGCTACTTTATGGAGACCCAGTACTTC.